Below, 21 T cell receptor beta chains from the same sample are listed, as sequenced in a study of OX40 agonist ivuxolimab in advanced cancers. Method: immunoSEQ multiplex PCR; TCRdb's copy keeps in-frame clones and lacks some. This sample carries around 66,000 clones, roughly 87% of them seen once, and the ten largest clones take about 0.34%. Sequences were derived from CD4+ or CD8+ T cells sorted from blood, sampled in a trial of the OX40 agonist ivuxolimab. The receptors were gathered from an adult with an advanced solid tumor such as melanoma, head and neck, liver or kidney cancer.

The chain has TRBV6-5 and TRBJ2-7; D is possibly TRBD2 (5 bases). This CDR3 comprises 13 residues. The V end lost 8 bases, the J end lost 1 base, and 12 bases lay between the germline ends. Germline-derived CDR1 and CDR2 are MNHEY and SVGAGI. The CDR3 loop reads CASAERGSYEQYF. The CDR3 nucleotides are TGTGCCAGCGCCGAACGGGGATCCTACGAGCAGTACTTC.

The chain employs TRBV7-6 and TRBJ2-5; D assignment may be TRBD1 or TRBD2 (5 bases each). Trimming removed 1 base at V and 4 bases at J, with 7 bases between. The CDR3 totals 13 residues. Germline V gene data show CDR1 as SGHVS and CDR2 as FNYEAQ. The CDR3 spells CASSLVGGETQYF. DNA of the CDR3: TGTGCCAGCAGCTTAGTTGGGGGAGAGACCCAGTACTTC.

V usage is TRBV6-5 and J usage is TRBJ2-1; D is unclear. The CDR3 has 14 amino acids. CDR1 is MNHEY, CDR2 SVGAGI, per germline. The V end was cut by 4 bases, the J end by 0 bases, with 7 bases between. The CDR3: CASSSPPSYNEQFF. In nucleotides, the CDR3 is TGTGCCAGCAGTTCCCCGCCCTCCTACAATGAGCAGTTCTTC.

CDR3 sequence reads: CASSSTGLGQPQHF. The CDR3 nucleotides read TGCGCCAGCAGCTCGACAGGGTTAGGGCAGCCCCAGCATTTT. This chain links TRBV5-1 with TRBJ1-5; 7 bases align to TRBD1. Germline lookup yields CDR1 SGHRS and CDR2 YFSETQ. CDR3 length: 14 residues. Trimming took 3 bases from V and 7 from J; bases not matched to a gene: 7.

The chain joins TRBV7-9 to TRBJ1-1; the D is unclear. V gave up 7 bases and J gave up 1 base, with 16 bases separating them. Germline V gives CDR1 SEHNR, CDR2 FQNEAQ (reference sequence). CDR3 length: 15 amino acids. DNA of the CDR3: TGTGCCAGCACCCTGATAGGCACGGCGAACACTGAAGCTTTCTTT. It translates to CASTLIGTANTEAFF.

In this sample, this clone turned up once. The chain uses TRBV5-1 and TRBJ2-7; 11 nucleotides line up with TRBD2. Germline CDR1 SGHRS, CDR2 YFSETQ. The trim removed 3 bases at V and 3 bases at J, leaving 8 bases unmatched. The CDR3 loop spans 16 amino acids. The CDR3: CASSSQTSGDGYEQYF. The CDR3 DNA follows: TGCGCCAGCAGCTCCCAGACTAGCGGGGATGGCTACGAGCAGTACTTC.

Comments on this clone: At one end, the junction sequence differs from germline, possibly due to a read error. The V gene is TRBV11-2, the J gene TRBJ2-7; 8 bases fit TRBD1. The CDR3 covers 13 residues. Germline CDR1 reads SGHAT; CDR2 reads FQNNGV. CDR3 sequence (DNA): TGTGCCAGCAGCCTAGACAGGGGTTACGAGCAGTACTTC. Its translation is CASSLDRGYEQYF.

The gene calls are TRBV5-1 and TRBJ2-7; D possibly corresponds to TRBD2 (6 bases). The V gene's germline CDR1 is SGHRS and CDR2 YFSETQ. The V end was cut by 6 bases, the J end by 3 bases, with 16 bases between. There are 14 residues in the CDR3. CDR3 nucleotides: TGCGCCAGCAAGGAGGGGCTGGGGTTCTACGAGCAGTACTTC. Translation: CASKEGLGFYEQYF.

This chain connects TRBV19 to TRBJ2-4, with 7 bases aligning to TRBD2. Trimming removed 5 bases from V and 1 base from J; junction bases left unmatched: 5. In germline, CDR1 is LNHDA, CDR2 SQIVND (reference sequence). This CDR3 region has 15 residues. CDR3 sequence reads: CASSRVGGAKNIQYF. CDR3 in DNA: TGTGCCAGTAGTCGTGTCGGGGGGGCCAAAAACATTCAGTACTTC. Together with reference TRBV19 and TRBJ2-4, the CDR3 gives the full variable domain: DGGITQSPKYLFRKEGQNVTLSCEQNLNHDAMYWYRQDPGQGLRLIYYSQIVNDFQKGDIAEGYSVSREKKESFPLTVTSAQKNPTAFYLCASSRVGGAKNIQYFGAGTRLSVL.

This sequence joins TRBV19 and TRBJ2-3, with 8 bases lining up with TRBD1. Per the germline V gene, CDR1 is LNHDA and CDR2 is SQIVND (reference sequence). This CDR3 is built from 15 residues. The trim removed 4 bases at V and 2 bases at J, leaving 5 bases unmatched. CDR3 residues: CASSNQGAPTDTQYF. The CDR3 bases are TGTGCCAGTAGTAATCAGGGGGCCCCCACAGATACGCAGTATTTT.

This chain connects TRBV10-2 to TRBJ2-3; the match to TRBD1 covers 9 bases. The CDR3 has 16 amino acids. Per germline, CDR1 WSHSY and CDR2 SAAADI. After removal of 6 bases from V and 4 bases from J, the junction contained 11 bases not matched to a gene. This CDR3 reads CASSRTGTGYADTQYF. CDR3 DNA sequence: TGCGCCAGCAGCCGCACCGGGACAGGGTACGCAGATACGCAGTATTTT.

The CDR3 sequence: CASSQEQGAPGSNQPQHF. As DNA, the CDR3 is TGCGCCAGCAGCCAAGAGCAGGGGGCGCCTGGATCGAATCAGCCCCAGCATTTT. J is TRBJ1-5 and V is TRBV4-1, with 8 bases lining up with TRBD1. The germline gives CDR1 MGHRA, CDR2 YSYEKL. The CDR3 has 18 residues. V was clipped by 0 bases and J by 4 bases; unmatched bases: 11.

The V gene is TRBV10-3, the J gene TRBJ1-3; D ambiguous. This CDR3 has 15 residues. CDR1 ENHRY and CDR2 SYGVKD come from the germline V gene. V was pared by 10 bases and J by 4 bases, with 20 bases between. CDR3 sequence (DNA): TGTGCCAGCGAAACGGACGTGAGGATCGGAAACACCATATATTTT. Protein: CASETDVRIGNTIYF.

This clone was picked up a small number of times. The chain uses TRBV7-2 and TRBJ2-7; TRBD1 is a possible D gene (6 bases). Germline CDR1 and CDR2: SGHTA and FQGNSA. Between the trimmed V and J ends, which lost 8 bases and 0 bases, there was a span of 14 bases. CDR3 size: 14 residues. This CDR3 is CASSWGPSSYEQYF. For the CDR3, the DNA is TGTGCCAGCTCCTGGGGGCCGAGCTCCTACGAGCAGTACTTC.

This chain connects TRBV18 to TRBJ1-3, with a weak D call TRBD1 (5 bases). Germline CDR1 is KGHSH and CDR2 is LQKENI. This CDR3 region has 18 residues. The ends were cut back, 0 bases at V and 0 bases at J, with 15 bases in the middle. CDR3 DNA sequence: TGTGCCAGCTCACCACCGTTGAGGGGAATTAGCTCTGGAAACACCATATATTTT. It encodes CASSPPLRGISSGNTIYF.

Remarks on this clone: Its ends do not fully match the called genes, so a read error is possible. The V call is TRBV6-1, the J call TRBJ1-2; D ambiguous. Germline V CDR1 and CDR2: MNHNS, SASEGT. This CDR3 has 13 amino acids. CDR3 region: CASSEGTSGFVSF. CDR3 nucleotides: TGTGCCAGCAGTGAAGGTACTTCGGGGTTCGTAAGCTTC.

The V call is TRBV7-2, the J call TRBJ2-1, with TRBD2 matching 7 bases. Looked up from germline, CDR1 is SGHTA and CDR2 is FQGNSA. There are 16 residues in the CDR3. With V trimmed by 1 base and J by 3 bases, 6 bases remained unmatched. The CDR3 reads CASSLEGGGGYNEQFF. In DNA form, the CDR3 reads TGTGCCAGCAGCTTAGAGGGTGGCGGGGGCTACAATGAGCAGTTCTTC.

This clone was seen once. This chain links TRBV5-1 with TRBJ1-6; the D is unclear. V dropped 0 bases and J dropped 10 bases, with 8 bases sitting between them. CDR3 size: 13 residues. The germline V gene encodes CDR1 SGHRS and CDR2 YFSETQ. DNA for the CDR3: TGCGCCAGCAGCTTGGAGGTACGATCACCCCTCCACTTT. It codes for CASSLEVRSPLHF.

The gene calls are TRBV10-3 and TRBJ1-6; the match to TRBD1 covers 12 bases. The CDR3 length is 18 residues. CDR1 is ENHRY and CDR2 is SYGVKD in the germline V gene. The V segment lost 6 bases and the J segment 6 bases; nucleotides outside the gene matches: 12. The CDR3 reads CAISRDRGPFGTNSPLHF. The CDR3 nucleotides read TGTGCCATCAGCCGGGACAGGGGGCCGTTCGGTACTAATTCACCCCTCCACTTT.

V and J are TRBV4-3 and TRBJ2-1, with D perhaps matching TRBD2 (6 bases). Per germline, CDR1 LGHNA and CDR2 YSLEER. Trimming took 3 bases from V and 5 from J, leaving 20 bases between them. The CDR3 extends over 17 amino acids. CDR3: CASSQGERRVGNNEQFF. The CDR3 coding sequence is TGCGCCAGCAGCCAGGGGGAAAGGAGGGTAGGCAACAATGAGCAGTTCTTC.

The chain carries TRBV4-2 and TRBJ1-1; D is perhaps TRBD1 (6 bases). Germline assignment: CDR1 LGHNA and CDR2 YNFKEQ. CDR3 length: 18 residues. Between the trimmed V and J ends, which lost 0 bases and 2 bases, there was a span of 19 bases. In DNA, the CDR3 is TGTGCCAGCAGCCAAGACCCAGCAGGGTTGGGGGCTAACACTGAAGCTTTCTTT. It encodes CASSQDPAGLGANTEAFF.